This T cell receptor (beta chain) was recovered during a study of blood T cell repertoires in COVID-19. At the level of the study: Sample material is recorded as cDNA or gDNA derived from T cells, B-cell-depleted T cells, or PBMCs.

In the source study's methods: Reference gene primer amplification in the assay estimated nucleated cell counts. Only in-frame clones appear in the TCRdb table, and some are missing; sequencing was by immunoSEQ multiplex PCR. V and J calls plus clone size are reproduced from that table; the DNA served to infer D and trimming. The repertoire holds under 300,000 clones, roughly 80% seen once, with 8% to 9.5% in the top ten. This CDR3 has 13 residues. The V end was cut by 4 bases, the J end by 5 bases, with 10 bases between. Germline CDR1 is SGHNT and CDR2 is YYREEE (reference sequence). Material for sequencing was peripheral blood. The TCR comes from a woman aged 45-65 years who had recovered from COVID-19. The genes are TRBV5-4 and TRBJ1-5; D possibly corresponds to TRBD1 (5 bases). The CDR3 protein is CASSQSRDQPQHF. CDR3 nucleotides: TGTGCCAGCAGCCAATCCAGGGATCAGCCCCAGCATTTT. Full variable domain (missing parts from reference TRBV5-4 and TRBJ1-5): ETGVTQSPTHLIKTRGQQVTLRCSSQSGHNTVSWYQQALGQGPQFIFQYYREEENGRGNFPPRFSGLQFPNYSSELNVNALELDDSALYLCASSQSRDQPQHFGDGTRLSIL.